A single sample is the source of the 5 T cell receptor beta chains below, sequenced in a study of cytomegalovirus exposure and HLA in healthy donors. The PCR used 60 Vbeta and 13 Jbeta primers. Generated by immunoSEQ multiplex PCR, the TCRdb table keeps only in-frame clones and is missing some. The data contain approximately 170,000 clones, 75% to 85% of them singletons. Sequenced sample: PBMCs. The receptors derive from a woman aged 45-65 years in good health and CMV-seronegative.

This clone appeared a single time. V gene TRBV4-1 combines with J gene TRBJ1-6; 8 nucleotides line up with TRBD1. V lost 6 bases, J lost 6 bases, and 4 bases stayed unmatched. Germline assignment: CDR1 MGHRA and CDR2 YSYEKL. The CDR3 covers 14 residues. CDR3 in DNA: TGCGCCAGCAGACCTGGACAGGGTAATTCACCCCTCCACTTT. Residues: CASRPGQGNSPLHF.

The chain links TRBV27 to TRBJ1-1; 9 nucleotides line up with TRBD1. Trimming cost V 2 bases and J 4 bases; bases outside gene matches: 8. The CDR3 has 16 residues. In germline, CDR1 is MNHEY, CDR2 SMNVEV (reference sequence). The CDR3 nucleotides read TGTGCCAGCAGTTTAGCACAGGGGGCGTTGGGCACTGAAGCTTTCTTT. Protein sequence: CASSLAQGALGTEAFF.

The chain combines TRBV30 with TRBJ2-3, with 8 bases aligning to TRBD2. V dropped 5 bases and J dropped 7; count of bases not matched to a gene: 8. Per germline, CDR1 GTSNPN and CDR2 SVGIG (reference sequence). The CDR3 spans 13 residues. CDR3 amino acids: CAWGLAGPNTQYF. For the CDR3, the DNA is TGTGCCTGGGGTTTAGCGGGGCCGAATACGCAGTATTTT.

V usage is TRBV9 and J usage is TRBJ1-1, with 9 bases lining up with TRBD1. Germline CDR1 and CDR2: SGDLS and YYNGEE. CDR3 length: 15 residues. J lost 1 base, V lost 0 bases, and 1 base had no gene match. CDR3: CASSVGTGANTEAFF. The CDR3 DNA is TGTGCCAGCAGCGTAGGGACAGGGGCGAACACTGAAGCTTTCTTT.

This CDR3 is CASSLDRDQPQHF. The CDR3 coding sequence is TGTGCCAGCAGCTTAGACCGAGATCAGCCCCAGCATTTT. The chain is built from TRBV7-6 and TRBJ1-5; D is undetermined. V shed 1 base and J shed 5 bases, with 6 bases lying between them. The CDR3 consists of 13 residues. Germline V gene sequence: CDR1 SGHVS, CDR2 FNYEAQ. The whole variable domain, filled in from reference TRBV7-6 and TRBJ1-5, reads GAGVSQSPRYKVTKRGQDVALRCDPISGHVSLYWYRQALGQGPEFLTYFNYEAQQDKSGLPNDRFSAERPEGSISTLTIQRTEQRDSAMYRCASSLDRDQPQHFGDGTRLSIL.